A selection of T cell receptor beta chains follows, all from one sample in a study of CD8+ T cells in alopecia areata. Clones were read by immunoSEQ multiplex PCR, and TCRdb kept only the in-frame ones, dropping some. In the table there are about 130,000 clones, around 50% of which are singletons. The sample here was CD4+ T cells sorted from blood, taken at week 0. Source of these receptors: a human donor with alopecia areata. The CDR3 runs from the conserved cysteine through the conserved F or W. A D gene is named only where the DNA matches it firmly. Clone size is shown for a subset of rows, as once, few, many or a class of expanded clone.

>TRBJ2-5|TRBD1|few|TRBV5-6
CASTNPGTAQETQYF
TGTGCCAGCACGAACCCCGGGACAGCACAAGAGACCCAGTACTTC
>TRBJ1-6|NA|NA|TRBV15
CATSRDKGTSPLHF
TGTGCCACCAGCAGAGATAAGGGGACTTCACCCCTCCACTTT
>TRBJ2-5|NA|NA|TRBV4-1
CASSQRAQETQYF
TGCGCCAGCAGCCAAAGGGCACAAGAGACCCAGTACTTC
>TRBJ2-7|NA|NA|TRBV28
CASNVEGYEQYF
TGTGCCAGCAACGTGGAGGGATACGAGCAGTACTTC
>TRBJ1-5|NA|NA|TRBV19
CASAPGSSNQPQHF
TGTGCCAGTGCCCCGGGGAGCAGCAATCAGCCCCAGCATTTT
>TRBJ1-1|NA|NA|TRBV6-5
CASRVRLNTEAFF
TGTGCCAGCCGAGTACGGTTGAACACTGAAGCTTTCTTT
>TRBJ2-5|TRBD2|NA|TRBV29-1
CSVAGRVHETQYF
TGCAGCGTAGCGGGGAGGGTCCACGAGACCCAGTACTTC
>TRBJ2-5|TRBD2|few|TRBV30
CAWRAGGKETQYF
TGTGCCTGGAGAGCGGGGGGGAAAGAGACCCAGTACTTC
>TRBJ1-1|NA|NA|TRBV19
CASSIGGERAEAFF
TGTGCCAGTAGTATAGGAGGAGAAAGGGCTGAAGCTTTCTTT
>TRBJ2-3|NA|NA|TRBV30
CAWSVLAVSTDTQYF
TGTGCCTGGAGTGTACTCGCGGTCAGCACAGATACGCAGTATTTT
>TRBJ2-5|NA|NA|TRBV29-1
CSVGGWETQYF
TGCAGCGTTGGAGGTTGGGAGACCCAGTACTTC
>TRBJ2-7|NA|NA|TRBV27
CASSLPTGPYEQYF
TGTGCCAGCAGTTTACCGACAGGTCCCTACGAGCAGTACTTC
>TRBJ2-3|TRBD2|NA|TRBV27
CASSLYLAGATDTQYF
TGTGCCAGCAGTCTATACCTAGCGGGGGCTACAGATACGCAGTATTTT
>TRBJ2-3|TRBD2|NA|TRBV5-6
CASSFAGGDTQYF
TGTGCCAGCAGCTTTGCGGGAGGGGATACGCAGTATTTT
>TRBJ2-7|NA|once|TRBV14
CASSQVGAYEQYF
TGTGCCAGCAGCCAAGTAGGCGCCTACGAGCAGTACTTC
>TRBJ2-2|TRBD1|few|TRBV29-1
CSVWTGYTGELFF
TGCAGCGTTTGGACAGGGTACACCGGGGAGCTGTTTTTT
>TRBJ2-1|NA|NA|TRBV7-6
CASSLFSGEAGFYNEQFF
TGTGCCAGCAGCTTATTCAGTGGAGAGGCAGGCTTTTACAATGAGCAGTTCTTC
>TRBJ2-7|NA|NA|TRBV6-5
CASSYSRRVSYEQYF
TGTGCCAGCAGTTACTCGCGCAGGGTCTCCTACGAGCAGTACTTC
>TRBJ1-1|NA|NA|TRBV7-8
CASSLGETEAFF
TGTGCCAGCAGCTTGGGGGAGACTGAAGCTTTCTTT
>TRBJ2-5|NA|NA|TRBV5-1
CASSLESGRETQYF
TGCGCCAGCAGCTTGGAGTCGGGGCGAGAGACCCAGTACTTC
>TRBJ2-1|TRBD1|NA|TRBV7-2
CASSLRWTGGYNEQFF
TGTGCCAGCAGCTTACGATGGACAGGAGGCTACAATGAGCAGTTCTTC
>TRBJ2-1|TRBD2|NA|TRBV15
CATSRDRLAGVREQFF
TGTGCCACCAGCAGAGATCGGCTAGCGGGGGTAAGGGAGCAGTTCTTC
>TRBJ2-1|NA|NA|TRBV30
CAWSVGRGQFF
TGTGCCTGGAGTGTAGGCAGGGGGCAGTTCTTC
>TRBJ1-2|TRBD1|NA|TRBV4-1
CASSQVDRAYGYTF
TGCGCCAGCAGCCAAGTTGACAGGGCCTATGGCTACACCTTC
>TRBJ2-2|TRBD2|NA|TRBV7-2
CASSLELAGVVGELFF
TGTGCCAGCAGCTTAGAATTAGCGGGGGTGGTCGGGGAGCTGTTTTTT
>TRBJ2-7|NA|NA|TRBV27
CASSGRQGTTYEQYF
TGTGCCAGCAGTGGAAGACAGGGGACTACCTACGAGCAGTACTTC
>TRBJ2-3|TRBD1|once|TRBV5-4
CASSPTGGWEDTQYF
TGTGCCAGCAGCCCGACAGGGGGCTGGGAGGATACGCAGTATTTT
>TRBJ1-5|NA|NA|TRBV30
CAWSQTGNVRNQPQHF
TGTGCCTGGAGTCAAACAGGGAATGTACGCAATCAGCCCCAGCATTTT
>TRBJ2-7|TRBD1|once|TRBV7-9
CASSLTGFEQYF
TGTGCCAGCAGCCTGACAGGGTTCGAGCAGTACTTC
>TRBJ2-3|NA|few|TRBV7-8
CASSLMGTPSTDTQYF
TGTGCCAGCAGCTTAATGGGGACACCTAGCACAGATACGCAGTATTTT
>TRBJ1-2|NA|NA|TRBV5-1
CASSSDEGDYGYTF
TGCGCCAGCAGCTCGGACGAAGGGGACTATGGCTACACCTTC
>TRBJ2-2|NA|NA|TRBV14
CASSHRDTILDTGELFF
TGTGCCAGCAGCCACCGGGACACCATACTAGACACCGGGGAGCTGTTTTTT
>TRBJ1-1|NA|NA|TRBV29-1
CSVAFRDTEAFF
TGCAGCGTAGCCTTCAGGGATACTGAAGCTTTCTTT
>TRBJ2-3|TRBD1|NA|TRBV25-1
CASSESRDRDKDTQYF
TGTGCCAGCAGTGAATCCCGGGACAGGGATAAGGATACGCAGTATTTT
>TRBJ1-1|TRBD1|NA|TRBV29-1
CSVSTGPAEAFF
TGCAGCGTTTCGACAGGGCCGGCTGAAGCTTTCTTT
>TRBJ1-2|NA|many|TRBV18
CASSPTGANYGYTF
TGTGCCAGCTCACCTACAGGAGCTAACTATGGCTACACCTTC
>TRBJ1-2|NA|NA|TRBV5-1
CASSLEVLGGAHGYTF
TGCGCCAGCAGCTTGGAGGTGTTGGGAGGGGCGCATGGCTACACCTTC
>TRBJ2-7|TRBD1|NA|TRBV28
CASRPSSSGGVYYEQYF
TGTGCCAGCAGGCCGTCCTCTTCAGGGGGAGTTTACTACGAGCAGTACTTC
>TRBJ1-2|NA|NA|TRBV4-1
CASSQVRRPSYGYTF
TGCGCCAGCAGCCAAGTCAGGAGACCTTCCTATGGCTACACCTTC
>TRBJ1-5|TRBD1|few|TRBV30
CAWSSGGKEHF
TGTGCCTGGAGTTCAGGGGGGAAAGAGCATTTT
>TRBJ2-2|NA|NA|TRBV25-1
CASSDRNTGELFF
TGTGCCAGCAGTGACCGGAACACCGGGGAGCTGTTTTTT
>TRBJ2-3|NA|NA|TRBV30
CAWTPGADTQYF
TGTGCCTGGACCCCAGGGGCAGATACGCAGTATTTT
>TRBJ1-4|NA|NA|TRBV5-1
CASSLGELPTNEKLFF
TGCGCCAGCAGCTTGGGCGAGCTACCAACTAATGAAAAACTGTTTTTT
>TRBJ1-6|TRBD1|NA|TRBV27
CASSPRTGQGNSPLHF
TGTGCCAGCAGTCCCCGGACAGGGCAGGGGAATTCACCCCTCCACTTT
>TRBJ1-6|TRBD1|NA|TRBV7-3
CASSLGTANSPLHF
TGTGCCAGCAGCCTTGGGACAGCTAATTCACCCCTCCACTTT
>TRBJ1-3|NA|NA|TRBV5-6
CASSLGQDRGNTIYF
TGTGCCAGCAGCTTGGGACAGGATCGCGGAAACACCATATATTTT
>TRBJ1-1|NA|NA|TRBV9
CASSADVWGNTEAFF
TGTGCCAGCAGCGCGGACGTTTGGGGTAACACTGAAGCTTTCTTT
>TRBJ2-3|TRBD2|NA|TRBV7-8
CASSFAGGPVTDTQYF
TGTGCCAGCAGCTTCGCGGGGGGGCCCGTGACAGATACGCAGTATTTT